This T cell receptor (beta chain) appears in the sequencing data of a study of blood T cell repertoires in COVID-19. Study details: T cells, B-cell-depleted T cells, or PBMCs supplied cDNA or gDNA.

In the authors' methods: Researchers report that nucleated cell counts were estimated from reference gene primer amplification. TCRdb's table, derived via immunoSEQ multiplex PCR, lists solely in-frame clones and lacks some. Clone size and V and J calls were adopted from that table, with D and trimming inferred from the DNA. The data show a few hundred thousand clones, roughly nine tenths seen once. Living in about two dozen US areas, the participants were between roughly 18 and 95 years of age. The study counted Cohort 3 donors as recovered given two negative PCRs, clearance, or symptom resolution. Trimming took 6 bases from V and 7 from J, leaving 15 bases between them. The CDR3 length is 13 residues. Germline values: CDR1 MNHEY, CDR2 SMNVEV (reference sequence).

Sample: PBMCs or T cells enriched from blood (not recorded which). J is TRBJ2-5 and V is TRBV27; D might be TRBD2 (5 bases). The sequence came from a woman aged 25 to 39 who had recovered from COVID-19. The CDR3 nucleotides read TGTGCCAGCAGCCCGGGAACCTCTGGGACCCAGTACTTC. This codes for CASSPGTSGTQYF.